This T cell receptor beta chain was retrieved from a study of T-cell reconstitution after alpha-beta-depleted transplantation in children. This clonotype was observed a few times. Its antigen is unidentified. Findings and limits, study-wide: Reportedly, alpha-beta T cells present about two months post-transplant originated from several hundred expanded clones of graft origin. After one year, T-cell counts and TCRbeta diversity mostly came from new T cells.

This CDR3 region has 15 residues. The V gene lost 0 bases and the J gene lost 2 bases, with 10 bases spanning the gap. Germline V CDR1 and CDR2: SGDLS, YYNGEE. Preparation of the TCRbeta library involved a method that used unique molecular identifiers. TCRdb itself ran the PCR reads through MiXCR, one entry per CDR3 protein. Found here are roughly 100,000 distinct CDR3 sequences, under 7% of them singletons; the top ten hold roughly 5.5%. The sample in question was PBMCs, mostly from graft donor cells, obtained 60 days after TCRalphabeta/CD19-depleted stem cell transplant. The chain combines TRBV9 with TRBJ2-3; D may be TRBD2 (5 bases). The receptor was derived from a female patient between 2 and 15 years old who had a stem cell transplant for Fanconi anemia, so the T cells may come from the graft donor. The CDR3 sequence: CASSVGTSNTDTQYF. Written as DNA, the CDR3 is TGTGCCAGCAGCGTAGGCACTAGTAACACAGATACGCAGTATTTT.